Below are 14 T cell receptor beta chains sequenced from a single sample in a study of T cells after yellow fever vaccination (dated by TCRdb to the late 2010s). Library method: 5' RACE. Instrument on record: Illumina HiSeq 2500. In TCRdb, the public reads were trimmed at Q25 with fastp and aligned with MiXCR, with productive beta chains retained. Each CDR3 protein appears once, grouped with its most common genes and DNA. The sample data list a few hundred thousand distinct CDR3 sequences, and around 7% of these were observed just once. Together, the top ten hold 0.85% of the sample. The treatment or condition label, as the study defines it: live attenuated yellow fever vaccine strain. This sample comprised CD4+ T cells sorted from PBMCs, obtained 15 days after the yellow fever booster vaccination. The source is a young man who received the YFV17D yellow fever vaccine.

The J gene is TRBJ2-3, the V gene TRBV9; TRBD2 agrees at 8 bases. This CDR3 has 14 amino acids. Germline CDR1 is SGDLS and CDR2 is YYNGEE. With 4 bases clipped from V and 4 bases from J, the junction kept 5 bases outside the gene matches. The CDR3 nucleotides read TGTGCCAGCAGCCCTAGGACTAGCCCAGATACGCAGTATTTT. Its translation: CASSPRTSPDTQYF.

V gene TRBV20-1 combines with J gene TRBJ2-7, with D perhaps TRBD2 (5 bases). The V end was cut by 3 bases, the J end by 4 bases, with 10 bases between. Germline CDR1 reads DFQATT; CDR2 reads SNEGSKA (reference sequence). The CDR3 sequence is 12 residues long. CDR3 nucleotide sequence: TGCAGTGCTAGCCGGGAATATTACGAGCAGTACTTC. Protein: CSASREYYEQYF.

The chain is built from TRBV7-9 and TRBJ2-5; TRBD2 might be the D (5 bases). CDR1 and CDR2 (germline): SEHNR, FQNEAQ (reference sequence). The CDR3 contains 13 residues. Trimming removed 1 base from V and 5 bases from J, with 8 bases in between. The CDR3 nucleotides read TGTGCCAGCAGCTTAGGGGCTAGCGAGACCCAGTACTTC. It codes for CASSLGASETQYF.

The DNA for the CDR3 is TGCGCCAGCAGCTTGGGCCGCCCGACTGCTACAGATACGCAGTATTTT. Protein product: CASSLGRPTATDTQYF. The chain joins TRBV5-1 to TRBJ2-3; D is unresolved. This CDR3 spans 16 amino acids. Germline CDR1 and CDR2: SGHRS and YFSETQ. V was shortened by 0 bases and J by 3 bases, with 14 bases between the two germline ends.

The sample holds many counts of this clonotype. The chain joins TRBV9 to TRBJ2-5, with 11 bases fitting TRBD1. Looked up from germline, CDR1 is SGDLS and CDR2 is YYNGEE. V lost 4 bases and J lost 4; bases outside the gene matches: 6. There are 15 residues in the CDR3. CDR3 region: CASSTGQGARETQYF. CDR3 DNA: TGTGCCAGCAGCACAGGACAGGGGGCGCGAGAGACCCAGTACTTC.

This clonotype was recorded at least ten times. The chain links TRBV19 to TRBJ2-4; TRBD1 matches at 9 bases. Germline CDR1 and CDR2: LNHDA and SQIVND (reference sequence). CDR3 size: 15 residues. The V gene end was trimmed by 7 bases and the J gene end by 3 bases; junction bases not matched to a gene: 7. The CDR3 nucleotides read TGTGCCAGTACCATGCTGGACAGGGGCAAAAACATTCAGTACTTC. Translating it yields CASTMLDRGKNIQYF.

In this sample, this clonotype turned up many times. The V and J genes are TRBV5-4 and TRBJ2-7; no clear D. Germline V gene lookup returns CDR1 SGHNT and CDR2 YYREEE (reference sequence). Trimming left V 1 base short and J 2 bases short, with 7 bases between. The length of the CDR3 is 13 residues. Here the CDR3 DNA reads TGTGCCAGCAGCTTGCAGAGCACCTACGAGCAGTACTTC. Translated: CASSLQSTYEQYF.

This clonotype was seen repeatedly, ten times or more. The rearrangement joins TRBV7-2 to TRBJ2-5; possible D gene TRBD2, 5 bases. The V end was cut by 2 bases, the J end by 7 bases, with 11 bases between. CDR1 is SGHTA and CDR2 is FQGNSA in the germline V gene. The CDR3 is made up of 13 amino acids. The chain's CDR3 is CASSLHPEGTQYF. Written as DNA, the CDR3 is TGTGCCAGCAGCTTACATCCTGAGGGGACCCAGTACTTC.

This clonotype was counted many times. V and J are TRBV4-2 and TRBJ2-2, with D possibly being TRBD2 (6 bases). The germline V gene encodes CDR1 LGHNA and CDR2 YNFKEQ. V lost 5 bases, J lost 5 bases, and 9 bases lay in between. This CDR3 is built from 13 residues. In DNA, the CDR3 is TGTGCCAGCAGCTGGCGGGATACCGGGGAGCTGTTTTTT. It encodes CASSWRDTGELFF.

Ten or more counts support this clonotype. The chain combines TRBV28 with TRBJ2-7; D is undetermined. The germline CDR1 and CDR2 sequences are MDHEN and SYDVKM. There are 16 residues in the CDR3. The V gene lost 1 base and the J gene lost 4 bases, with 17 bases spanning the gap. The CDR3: CASSLFGPQQSYEQYF. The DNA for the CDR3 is TGTGCCAGCAGTTTATTCGGTCCGCAGCAGTCATACGAGCAGTACTTC.

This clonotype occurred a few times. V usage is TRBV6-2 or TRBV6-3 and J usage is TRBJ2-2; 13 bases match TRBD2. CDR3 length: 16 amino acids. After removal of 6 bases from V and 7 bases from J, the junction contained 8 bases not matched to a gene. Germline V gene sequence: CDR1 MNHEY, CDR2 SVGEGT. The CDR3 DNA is TGTGCCAGCAGCCTTGGACTAGCGGGAGTAATCGGGGAGCTGTTTTTT. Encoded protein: CASSLGLAGVIGELFF.

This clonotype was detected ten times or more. The CDR3 reads CASSLYEEQYF. DNA of the CDR3: TGTGCCAGCAGTTTATATGAGGAGCAGTACTTC. The chain combines TRBV12-3 or TRBV12-4 with TRBJ2-7; D call uncertain. This CDR3 comprises 11 residues. V lost 2 bases, J lost 7 bases, and 6 bases lay in between.

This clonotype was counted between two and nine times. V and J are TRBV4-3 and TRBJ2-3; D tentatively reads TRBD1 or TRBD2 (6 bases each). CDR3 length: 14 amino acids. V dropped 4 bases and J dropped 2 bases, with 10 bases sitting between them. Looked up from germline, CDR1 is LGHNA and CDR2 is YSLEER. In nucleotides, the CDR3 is TGCGCCAGCAGCCGAAGGGGGGACACAGATACGCAGTATTTT. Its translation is CASSRRGDTDTQYF.

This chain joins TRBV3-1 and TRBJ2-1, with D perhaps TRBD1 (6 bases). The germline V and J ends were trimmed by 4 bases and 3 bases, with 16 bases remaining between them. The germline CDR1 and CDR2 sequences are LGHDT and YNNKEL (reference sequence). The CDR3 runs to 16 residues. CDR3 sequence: CASSRRVATGYNEQFF. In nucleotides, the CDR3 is TGTGCCAGCAGCCGAAGGGTAGCGACAGGCTACAATGAGCAGTTCTTC.